The 17 T cell receptor beta chains below come from one sample, sequenced in a study of shared clonotypes between healthy human individuals (dated by TCRdb to about 2020). The receptor library was made with the immunoSEQ multiplex PCR assay. Entries here come from immuneACCESS through TCRdb and include only in-frame sequences with V and J called. Some clones fail to appear in such tables; in the studies checked, an unresolved V gene covers under half of the shortfall, and the cause of the remainder is unknown. In this sample the table shows fewer than 600,000 clones, approximately 85% of which occur a single time. The top ten clonotypes cover around 13% of the sample. The sample taken for sequencing was PBMCs. These receptor sequences come from a woman aged 40-49 years in good health. Some clones in this sample may be carry-over from other donors' samples.

V gene TRBV6-1 combines with J gene TRBJ2-7; D call uncertain. The CDR3 length is 14 residues. Trimming took off 7 bases at V and 1 base at J, with 14 bases between the two ends. Per the germline V gene, CDR1 is MNHNS and CDR2 is SASEGT. The CDR3 loop reads CASTPNSWSYEQYF. CDR3 sequence (DNA): TGTGCCAGCACGCCTAATTCGTGGTCCTACGAGCAGTACTTC.

The chain recombines TRBV18 with TRBJ1-2; D not resolved. The CDR3 runs to 13 residues. Germline V CDR1 and CDR2: KGHSH, LQKENI. V was clipped by 1 base and J by 8 bases, with 11 bases between them. The CDR3 region is CASSPQPGEGYTF. The CDR3 coding sequence is TGTGCCAGCTCACCACAGCCTGGGGAAGGCTACACCTTC.

This clone was seen a single time. This may be a read error, as it is one base from a much larger clone. V and J are TRBV5-4 and TRBJ2-1; possibly TRBD2 for D (5 bases). Germline V gene sequence: CDR1 SGHNT, CDR2 YYREEE (reference sequence). V lost 4 bases and J lost 6, with 8 bases in between. CDR3 length: 12 amino acids. CDR3 in amino acids: CASSRTGNEQFF. The CDR3 nucleotides are TGTGCCAGCAGCAGGACTGGCAATGAGCAGTTCTTC.

V is TRBV28 and J is TRBJ1-6, with 8 bases aligning to TRBD1. Germline CDR1 reads MDHEN; CDR2 reads SYDVKM. This CDR3 region has 15 residues. The junction had 9 bases not matched to a gene; V was cut back by 5 bases and J by 9 bases. In DNA form, the CDR3 reads TGTGCCAGCAGTCCCCAGGACAGGGATAGTTCACCCCTCCACTTT. The encoded protein is CASSPQDRDSSPLHF.

The CDR3 DNA is TGTGCCAGCCCCGAGAGGGGACCCCCTTCTAGCGGGAGTTACGAGCAGTACTTC. Residues: CASPERGPPSSGSYEQYF. The V gene is TRBV27, the J gene TRBJ2-7, with 10 bases aligning to TRBD2. Trimming took 8 bases from V and 4 from J; bases not matched to a gene: 20. Germline loops: CDR1 MNHEY, CDR2 SMNVEV (reference sequence). CDR3 size: 18 residues.

There are a few counts of this clone. This chain uses TRBV2 with TRBJ2-2; 7 bases map to TRBD1. V was pared by 4 bases and J by 6 bases, with 8 bases of the junction left unmatched. Germline CDR1 reads SNHLY; CDR2 reads FYNNEI. The length of the CDR3 is 15 residues. The CDR3 region has the DNA TGTGCCAGCAGTGTAGTACAGGGGTTTTCCGGGGAGCTGTTTTTT. This translates into CASSVVQGFSGELFF. Full variable domain (missing parts from reference TRBV2 and TRBJ2-2): EPEVTQTPSHQVTQMGQEVILRCVPISNHLYFYWYRQILGQKVEFLVSFYNNEISEKSEIFDDQFSVERPDGSNFTLKIRSTKLEDSAMYFCASSVVQGFSGELFFGEGSRLTVL.

The chain couples TRBV5-1 to TRBJ2-2; possibly TRBD1 for D (5 bases). The CDR3 is 13 residues long. Germline CDR1 SGHRS, CDR2 YFSETQ. V lost 3 bases to trimming and J lost 5 bases, with 8 bases between them. The CDR3 DNA sequence: TGCGCCAGCAGCTCGGACACTACCGGGGAGCTGTTTTTT. It translates to CASSSDTTGELFF.

The chain carries TRBV15 and TRBJ1-1; TRBD1 is a possible D gene (5 bases). The length of the CDR3 is 14 residues. The germline CDR1 and CDR2 sequences are LNHNV and YYDKDF (reference sequence). Deletions cut 2 bases from V and 4 bases from J, with 11 bases between. The CDR3 bases are TGTGCCACCAGCAGACTTTATAGGGGCACTGAAGCTTTCTTT. It codes for CATSRLYRGTEAFF.

The V gene is TRBV28, the J gene TRBJ2-7; D call uncertain. CDR3 length equals 16 residues. The ends were cut back, 8 bases at V and 4 bases at J, with 24 bases in the middle. CDR1 is MDHEN, CDR2 SYDVKM, per germline. The CDR3 sequence: CASAHPTPSKKYEQYF. CDR3 in DNA: TGTGCCAGCGCGCATCCGACTCCCTCCAAAAAGTACGAGCAGTACTTC.

V gene TRBV28 combines with J gene TRBJ1-5; 9 nucleotides line up with TRBD1. The junction had 7 bases not matched to a gene; V was cut back by 5 bases and J by 5 bases. This CDR3 is built from 15 residues. Germline V gene sequence: CDR1 MDHEN, CDR2 SYDVKM. DNA of the CDR3: TGTGCCAGCAGTGGGGGGGGGACAGGGCATCAGCCCCAGCATTTT. Its translation: CASSGGGTGHQPQHF. Variable domain in full (rest from reference TRBV28 and TRBJ1-5): DVKVTQSSRYLVKRTGEKVFLECVQDMDHENMFWYRQDPGLGLRLIYFSYDVKMKEKGDIPEGYSVSREKKERFSLILESASTNQTSMYLCASSGGGTGHQPQHFGDGTRLSIL.

The chain couples TRBV9 to TRBJ2-1, with a possible D match to TRBD2 (6 bases). The CDR3 consists of 14 residues. The V gene lost 1 base and the J gene lost 8 bases, with 13 bases spanning the gap. CDR1 SGDLS and CDR2 YYNGEE come from the germline V gene. CDR3 nucleotide sequence: TGTGCCAGCAGCGTAATAGGGCAGCGGGATGAGCAGTTCTTC. It encodes CASSVIGQRDEQFF.

The chain is built from TRBV5-4 and TRBJ2-2; the match to TRBD2 covers 8 bases. Trimming took 1 base from V and 4 from J; bases not matched to a gene: 3. The CDR3 length is 15 residues. Per germline, CDR1 SGHNT and CDR2 YYREEE (reference sequence). CDR3 DNA sequence: TGTGCCAGCAGCTTGCTAGCGGGTGTCACCGGGGAGCTGTTTTTT. This codes for CASSLLAGVTGELFF. The full variable domain, completed using reference TRBV5-4 and TRBJ2-2, is ETGVTQSPTHLIKTRGQQVTLRCSSQSGHNTVSWYQQALGQGPQFIFQYYREEENGRGNFPPRFSGLQFPNYSSELNVNALELDDSALYLCASSLLAGVTGELFFGEGSRLTVL.

The CDR3 coding sequence is TGTGCCAGCGGTCGGGAGAGCACAGATACGCAGTATTTT. Translating it yields CASGRESTDTQYF. The V gene is TRBV6-1, the J gene TRBJ2-3; D is possibly TRBD2 (6 bases). V lost 8 bases, J lost 0 bases, and 9 bases lay in between. CDR1 is MNHNS and CDR2 is SASEGT in the germline V gene. This CDR3 spans 13 amino acids.

The V gene is TRBV19, the J gene TRBJ2-5; D gene ambiguous. The V gene lost 3 bases and the J gene lost 5 bases, with 16 bases spanning the gap. Germline V CDR1 and CDR2: LNHDA, SQIVND (reference sequence). The CDR3 contains 15 residues. The CDR3 here is CASSISANSAETQYF. DNA for the CDR3: TGTGCCAGTAGTATTTCCGCCAACTCTGCGGAGACCCAGTACTTC. Combining the CDR3 with reference TRBV19 and TRBJ2-5 gives the whole variable domain DGGITQSPKYLFRKEGQNVTLSCEQNLNHDAMYWYRQDPGQGLRLIYYSQIVNDFQKGDIAEGYSVSREKKESFPLTVTSAQKNPTAFYLCASSISANSAETQYFGPGTRLLVL.

The V gene is TRBV7-8, the J gene TRBJ1-3; 7 nucleotides agree with TRBD1. V dropped 5 bases and J dropped 8; count of bases not matched to a gene: 18. This CDR3 region has 17 residues. CDR1 is SGHVS and CDR2 is FQNEAQ in the germline V gene. The CDR3 DNA sequence: TGTGCCAGCAGCCCTAACCGACTGACGACAGGGAGGCACACCATATATTTT. This codes for CASSPNRLTTGRHTIYF.

The rearrangement joins TRBV6-5 to TRBJ2-3, with D possibly being TRBD1 (5 bases). Trimming took 5 bases from V and 2 from J, leaving 14 bases between them. Germline V gene sequence: CDR1 MNHEY, CDR2 SVGAGI. The CDR3 loop spans 15 amino acids. CDR3 loop: CASSSPQGLTDTQYF. CDR3 nucleotides: TGTGCCAGCAGTAGCCCGCAGGGTCTCACAGATACGCAGTATTTT.

The J gene is TRBJ1-4, the V gene TRBV28; 9 nucleotides match TRBD1. V lost 6 bases and J lost 6; bases outside the gene matches: 2. Germline V gene sequence: CDR1 MDHEN, CDR2 SYDVKM. The CDR3 covers 13 residues. The CDR3 sequence is CASRDRGYEKLFF. The CDR3 DNA sequence: TGTGCCAGCAGGGACAGGGGTTATGAAAAACTGTTTTTT.